The 13 T cell receptor beta chains presented below share a single source sample, sequenced in a study of early T cells in non-severe SARS-CoV-2 infection. Via MiXCR, TCRdb re-called the 5' RACE reads, giving one row per CDR3 protein. This table holds about 98,000 distinct CDR3 sequences, about an eighth found once. Sequenced sample: whole blood. These receptors were collected from an adult who was a healthcare worker with PCR-confirmed SARS-CoV-2 infection or an uninfected control (not recorded which).

The chain links TRBV29-1 to TRBJ1-1; a possible D gene is TRBD1 (5 bases). Germline V gives CDR1 SQVTM, CDR2 ANQGSEA. The CDR3 totals 10 residues. The V and J ends lost 6 bases and 3 bases respectively, with 5 bases between them. The CDR3 sequence: CSVGDTEAFF. The DNA of the CDR3 is TGCAGCGTGGGGGACACTGAAGCTTTCTTT.

The table lists this clonotype with many counts. This chain uses TRBV29-1 with TRBJ1-1; 9 positions agree with TRBD1. Germline CDR1 reads SQVTM; CDR2 reads ANQGSEA. CDR3 length: 10 amino acids. The J segment lost 10 bases and the V segment lost 7 bases, leaving 4 bases of the junction unmatched. The CDR3 sequence: CSGSQGAAFF. CDR3 sequence (DNA): TGCAGCGGATCACAGGGGGCAGCTTTCTTT.

This clonotype was found a few times. The chain has TRBV28 and TRBJ2-1, with 12 bases identical to TRBD2. Per germline, CDR1 MDHEN and CDR2 SYDVKM. Trimming cost V 6 bases and J 6 bases; bases outside gene matches: 3. CDR3 size: 14 residues. CDR3 amino acids: CASRLAGGFNEQFF. The CDR3 bases are TGTGCCAGCAGACTAGCGGGAGGTTTCAATGAGCAGTTCTTC. Looking up the rest from reference TRBV28 and TRBJ2-1 gives the full variable domain: DVKVTQSSRYLVKRTGEKVFLECVQDMDHENMFWYRQDPGLGLRLIYFSYDVKMKEKGDIPEGYSVSREKKERFSLILESASTNQTSMYLCASRLAGGFNEQFFGPGTRLTVL.

This clonotype has just a few counts. The V call is TRBV28, the J call TRBJ2-7, with TRBD2 identical over 10 bases. The CDR3 length is 15 residues. Looked up from germline, CDR1 is MDHEN and CDR2 is SYDVKM. V lost 4 bases, J lost 7 bases, and 10 bases stayed unmatched. CDR3 sequence (DNA): TGTGCCAGCAGTTCCGTAGCGGGAGGTTCGTGGGAGCAGTACTTC. Translation gives CASSSVAGGSWEQYF.

This clonotype was seen more than once but under ten times. This chain uses TRBV5-4 with TRBJ2-5; D tentatively reads TRBD1 or TRBD2 (5 bases each). CDR3 length equals 16 residues. V lost 1 base, J lost 7 bases, and 20 bases lay in between. The germline V gene has CDR1 SGHNT and CDR2 YYREEE (reference sequence). CDR3 in DNA: TGTGCCAGCAGCTTGCCCGAAAGGACGGAGAGGGGGACCCAGTACTTC. The encoded protein is CASSLPERTERGTQYF.

This clonotype was seen more than once but under ten times. This chain joins TRBV28 and TRBJ2-7; no clear D. The length of the CDR3 is 13 residues. CDR1 is MDHEN, CDR2 SYDVKM, per germline. V lost 5 bases and J 3 bases, leaving 11 bases between the germline ends. In DNA, the CDR3 is TGTGCCAGCAGTCCACCCGTTGGCTACGAGCAGTACTTC. Encoded protein: CASSPPVGYEQYF.

The table lists this clonotype with many counts. The chain links TRBV6-5 to TRBJ1-1; D is perhaps TRBD1 (6 bases). Germline V gives CDR1 MNHEY, CDR2 SVGAGI. The V gene lost 6 bases and the J gene lost 5 bases, with 16 bases spanning the gap. There are 14 residues in the CDR3. The CDR3 DNA sequence: TGTGCCAGCAGGTATCAAGGGGGTGAGACTGAAGCTTTCTTT. Amino acids: CASRYQGGETEAFF.

At least ten counts were recorded for this clonotype. The gene calls are TRBV6-2 or TRBV6-3 and TRBJ2-7; possibly TRBD2 for D (5 bases). Trimming took off 7 bases at V and 6 bases at J, with 22 bases between the two ends. CDR3 length: 15 amino acids. Germline CDR1 MNHEY, CDR2 SVGEGT. The CDR3 sequence: CASTDGVSGSSEQYF. The DNA for the CDR3 is TGTGCCAGCACCGACGGGGTATCCGGTAGTAGCGAGCAGTACTTC.

This clonotype was recorded a few times. The rearrangement uses TRBV12-3 or TRBV12-4 and TRBJ2-7; TRBD2 aligns across 8 bases. The CDR3 spans 15 residues. V lost 4 bases and J lost 0; bases outside the gene matches: 5. This CDR3 is CASSSLAGSSYEQYF. The CDR3 region has the DNA TGTGCCAGCAGTTCCCTAGCGGGTAGCTCCTACGAGCAGTACTTC.

A few counts support this clonotype. The rearrangement links TRBV5-1 to TRBJ2-7, with TRBD2 as a possible D gene (5 bases). Germline V CDR1 and CDR2: SGHRS, YFSETQ. V dropped 4 bases and J dropped 0 bases, with 14 bases sitting between them. The CDR3 covers 15 residues. The CDR3 region has the DNA TGCGCCAGCAGCCCGGACGGGGATCACTCCTACGAGCAGTACTTC. It is translated as CASSPDGDHSYEQYF.

This clonotype was picked up many times. The chain is built from TRBV6-1 and TRBJ1-6; 7 bases match TRBD1. CDR1 and CDR2 (germline): MNHNS, SASEGT. Trimming took 2 bases from V and 5 from J; bases not matched to a gene: 0. The CDR3 has 14 amino acids. In DNA form, the CDR3 reads TGTGCCAGCAGTGAAACAGGGGATAATTCACCCCTCCACTTT. Protein sequence: CASSETGDNSPLHF.

This clonotype was observed a few times. The chain employs TRBV28 and TRBJ2-7; TRBD2 aligns across 12 bases. The germline V gene has CDR1 MDHEN and CDR2 SYDVKM. V trimming: 8 bases; J trimming: 5 bases; junction bases outside the gene matches: 10. The length of the CDR3 is 15 residues. DNA of the CDR3: TGTGCCAGCGGATCTAGCGGGAGGGGGTCGGACGAGCAGTACTTC. It yields the protein CASGSSGRGSDEQYF.

This clonotype was counted at least ten times. The gene calls are TRBV20-1 and TRBJ2-1, with D perhaps assigned TRBD1 or TRBD2 (5 bases each). Germline V gives CDR1 DFQATT, CDR2 SNEGSKA (reference sequence). V shed 2 bases and J shed 12 bases, with 17 bases lying between them. This CDR3 has 13 amino acids. CDR3 sequence (DNA): TGCAGTGCTAGACTGGGGGAAGGAGACTGGCAGTTCTTC. Translating it yields CSARLGEGDWQFF.